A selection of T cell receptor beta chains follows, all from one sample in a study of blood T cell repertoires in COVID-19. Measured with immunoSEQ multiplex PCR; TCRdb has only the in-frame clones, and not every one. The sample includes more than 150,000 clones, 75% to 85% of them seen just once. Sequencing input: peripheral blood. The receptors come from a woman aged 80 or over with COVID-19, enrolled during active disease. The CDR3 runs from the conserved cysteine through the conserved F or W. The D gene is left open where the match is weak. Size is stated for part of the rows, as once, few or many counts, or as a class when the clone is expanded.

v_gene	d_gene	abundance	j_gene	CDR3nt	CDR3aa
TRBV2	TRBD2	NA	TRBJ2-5	TGTGCCAGGACTAGCGGGGGGAGTGAGACCCAGTACTTC	CARTSGGSETQYF
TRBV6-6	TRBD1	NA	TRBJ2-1	TGTGCCAGCAGTTATTCCGGGACAGGGAATGCGTGGCAGTTCTTC	CASSYSGTGNAWQFF
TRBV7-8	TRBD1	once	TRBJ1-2	TGTGCCAGCAGCTTATCCAGACAGGGGTGGATAGATGGCTACACCTTC	CASSLSRQGWIDGYTF
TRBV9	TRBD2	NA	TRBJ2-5	TGTGCCAGCAGCGTAGAGCCACTAGCGGGAGGAGGAGAGACCCAGTACTTC	CASSVEPLAGGGETQYF
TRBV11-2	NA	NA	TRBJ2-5	TGTGCCAGCAGCGGCGGACAGCAAGAGACCCAGTACTTC	CASSGGQQETQYF
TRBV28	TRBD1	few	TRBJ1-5	TGTGCCAGCAGTCCCGGACAGGGCAATCAGCCCCAGCATTTT	CASSPGQGNQPQHF
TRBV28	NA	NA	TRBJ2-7	TGTGCCAGCAGCCGCCCAACTAGCTACGAGCAGTACTTC	CASSRPTSYEQYF
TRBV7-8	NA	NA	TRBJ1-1	TGTGCCAGCAGCTCCGGGGGACGTGGAGACACTGAAGCTTTCTTT	CASSSGGRGDTEAFF
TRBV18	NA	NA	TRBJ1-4	TGTGCCAGCTCACGAGGCAGAAATGAAAAACTGTTTTTT	CASSRGRNEKLFF
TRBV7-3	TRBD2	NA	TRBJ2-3	TGTGCCAGCAGCTCCGGACTAGCGGGGAACACAGATACGCAGTATTTT	CASSSGLAGNTDTQYF
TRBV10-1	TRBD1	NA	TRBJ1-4	TGCGCCAGCCTGGGACAGGGGTATGAAAAACTGTTTTTT	CASLGQGYEKLFF
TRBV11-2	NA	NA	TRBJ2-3	TGTGCCAGCAGCTTGGCTAGCGTTGGAACAGATACGCAGTATTTT	CASSLASVGTDTQYF
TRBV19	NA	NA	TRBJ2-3	TGTGCCAGTAGTATCGGACTACAGAGCACAGATACGCAGTATTTT	CASSIGLQSTDTQYF
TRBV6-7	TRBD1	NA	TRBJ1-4	TGTGCCAGCACTCGAAGTGGACAGGGTGTAGATGAAAAACTGTTTTTT	CASTRSGQGVDEKLFF
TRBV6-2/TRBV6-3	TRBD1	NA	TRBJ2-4	TGTGCCAGCAGTTACCTTGGGGCCGGGACAGGACACAAAAACATTCAGTACTTC	CASSYLGAGTGHKNIQYF
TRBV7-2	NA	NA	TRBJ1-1	TGTGCCAGCAGCTTAGTGGAGGACACTGAAGCTTTCTTT	CASSLVEDTEAFF
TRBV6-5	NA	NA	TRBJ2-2	TGTGCCAGCAGTTACCCCCGCGGGGAGCTGTTTTTT	CASSYPRGELFF
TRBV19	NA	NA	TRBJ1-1	TGTGCCAGTATTCCCCCGGGAGGGGTGGGAAACACTGAAGCTTTCTTT	CASIPPGGVGNTEAFF
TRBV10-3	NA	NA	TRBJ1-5	TGTGCCATCAGTGAGTCGCCAGGGAATGACCTTAGCAATCAGCCCCAGCATTTT	CAISESPGNDLSNQPQHF
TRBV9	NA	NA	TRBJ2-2	TGTGCCAGCAGCGTCGGTAGTGGCACCGGGGAGCTGTTTTTT	CASSVGSGTGELFF
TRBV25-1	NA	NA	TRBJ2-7	TGTGCCAGCAGGAAGGAGACCTACGAGCAGTACTTC	CASRKETYEQYF
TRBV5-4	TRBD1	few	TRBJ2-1	TGTGCCAGCAGCCCTGGACAGGATTCCTACAATGAGCAGTTCTTC	CASSPGQDSYNEQFF
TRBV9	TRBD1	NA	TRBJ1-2	TGTGCCAGCAGCTCAAATTCCTGGACAGGCTATGGCTACACCTTC	CASSSNSWTGYGYTF
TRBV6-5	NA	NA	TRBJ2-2	TGTGCCAGCAGTTTGGGCAGAGGGACCGGGGAGCTGTTTTTT	CASSLGRGTGELFF
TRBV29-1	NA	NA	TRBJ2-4	TGCAGCGTTGTTCTCCTTCCCGTTCTGTCGGCCAAAAACATTCAGTACTTC	CSVVLLPVLSAKNIQYF
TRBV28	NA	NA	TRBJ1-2	TGTGCCAGCAGTCCACCCCCGGGAGGGCTCTATGGCTACACCTTC	CASSPPPGGLYGYTF
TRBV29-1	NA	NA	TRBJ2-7	TGCAGCGTTGAGGGGACACATCCCAGGGTAGGTCTAAGAAAAGACTACGAGCAGTACTTC	CSVEGTHPRVGLRKDYEQYF
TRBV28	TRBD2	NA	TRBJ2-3	TGTGCCAGCAGTTCCGGGACTAGCGGGAGGCCCACGATACAGCCAGATACGCAGTATTTT	CASSSGTSGRPTIQPDTQYF
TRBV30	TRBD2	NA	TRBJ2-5	TGTGCCTGGGGCAAGCGGGGGGGCAGCGAGACCCAGTACTTC	CAWGKRGGSETQYF
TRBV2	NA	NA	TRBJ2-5	TGTGCCAGCAGTGCCAGGGTGGAGACCCAGTACTTC	CASSARVETQYF
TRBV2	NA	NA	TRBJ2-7	TGTGCCAGCAGTACACTAGGTCTTTTGTACGAGCAGTACTTC	CASSTLGLLYEQYF
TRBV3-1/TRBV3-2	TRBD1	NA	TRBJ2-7	TGTGCCAGCAGCCAAGCCGGGACAGGGGGCCACGAGCAGTACTTC	CASSQAGTGGHEQYF
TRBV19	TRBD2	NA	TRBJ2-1	TGTGCCAGTAGTATCGGCCTAGCGGGAGACCGCCCTTACAATGAGCAGTTCTTC	CASSIGLAGDRPYNEQFF
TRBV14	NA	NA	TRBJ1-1	TGTGCCAGCAGCCAAAGGGGCAGCTGGAACACTGAAGCTTTCTTT	CASSQRGSWNTEAFF
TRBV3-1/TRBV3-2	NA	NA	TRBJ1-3	TGTGCCAGCAGCTTCTGGACAGGAAACACCATATATTTT	CASSFWTGNTIYF
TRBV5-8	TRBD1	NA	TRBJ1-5	TGTGCCAGCAGCGGCAGGGGGCGGGGCAATCAGCCCCAGCATTTT	CASSGRGRGNQPQHF
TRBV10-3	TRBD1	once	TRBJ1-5	TGTGCCATCAGTCGGGACAGGGGAAGCAATCAGCCCCAGCATTTT	CAISRDRGSNQPQHF
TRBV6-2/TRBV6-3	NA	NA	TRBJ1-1	TGTGCCAGCAGTCAGGGGATTTTTGAAGCTTTCTTT	CASSQGIFEAFF
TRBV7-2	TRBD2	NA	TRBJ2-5	TGTGCCAGCAGCTCGATTAGCGGGAGGCTCCAAGAGACCCAGTACTTC	CASSSISGRLQETQYF
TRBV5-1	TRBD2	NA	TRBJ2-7	TGCGCCAGCAGCCCCGGACTAGCGGGAGTTCACGAGCAGTACTTC	CASSPGLAGVHEQYF
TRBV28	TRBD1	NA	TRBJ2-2	TGTGCCAGCAGGAATGCCGGGACAGCGCCTCCCGGGGAGCTGTTTTTT	CASRNAGTAPPGELFF
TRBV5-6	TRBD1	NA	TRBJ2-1	TGTGCCAGCAGTAGCCCGGGACAGGGTTACAATGAGCAGTTCTTC	CASSSPGQGYNEQFF
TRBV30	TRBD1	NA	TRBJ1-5	TGTGCCTGGAGTCAGGACAGGGTGAATCAGCCCCAGCATTTT	CAWSQDRVNQPQHF
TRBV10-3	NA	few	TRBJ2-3	TGTGCCATCAGTGACGGTGATACGCAGTATTTT	CAISDGDTQYF
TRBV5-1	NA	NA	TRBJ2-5	TGCGCCAGCAGCTTTAAGGGAGAAGAGACCCAGTACTTC	CASSFKGEETQYF
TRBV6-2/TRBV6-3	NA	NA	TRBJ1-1	TGTGCCAGCAGCTCAATTTTCATGAACACTGAAGCTTTCTTT	CASSSIFMNTEAFF
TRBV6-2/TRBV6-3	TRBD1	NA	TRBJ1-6	TGTGCCAGCAGTTACTTCGACAGGGGAGGAGGAGGGCATTCACCCCTCCACTTT	CASSYFDRGGGGHSPLHF